This T cell receptor beta chain was identified during a study of blood T cells in healthy people across ages. General study points: A roughly linear fall in TCR beta diversity per million T cells was seen with increasing age. Unknown CMV status may confound age-related changes in expanded clones.

This CDR3 contains 13 residues. Per the germline V gene, CDR1 is LNHDA and CDR2 is SQIVND (reference sequence). V shed 2 bases and J shed 7 bases, with 9 bases lying between them. For the second PCR, which ran for roughly 6 to 11 cycles, a sample-barcoded 5' primer and a J-beta primer mix were used. One entry per CDR3 protein results from TCRdb running MiXCR on the 5' RACE reads. Of fewer than 950,000 distinct CDR3 sequences listed, roughly 53% are singletons. Worth noting for this clonotype: The target antigen is unknown.

Sequencing was performed on blood. The sequence was collected from a man older than 75 in good health. The chain combines TRBV19 with TRBJ1-5; D is unresolved. CDR3: CASSISLPQPQHF. CDR3 bases: TGTGCCAGTAGTATATCCCTCCCACAGCCCCAGCATTTT.